This TCR beta chain was found in a study of neurological immune-mediated disorders. TCRdb re-called the 5' RACE reads with MiXCR, one entry per CDR3 protein. Of 50,000 or so distinct CDR3 sequences listed, around a tenth are singletons. This clonotype was seen repeatedly, ten times or more. Sequencing used PBMCs. The clonotype originates from a woman in her forties with HTLV-1-associated myelopathy (HAM/TSP).

The CDR3 region has the DNA TGCGCCAGCAGCTTGGAAGGGAGTGAAGATGGCTACACCTTC. Amino acid sequence: CASSLEGSEDGYTF. The chain employs TRBV5-1 and TRBJ1-2, with unresolved D. V was trimmed by 0 bases and J by 6 bases, leaving 12 bases between them. Germline CDR1 reads SGHRS; CDR2 reads YFSETQ. This CDR3 is 14 amino acids long.